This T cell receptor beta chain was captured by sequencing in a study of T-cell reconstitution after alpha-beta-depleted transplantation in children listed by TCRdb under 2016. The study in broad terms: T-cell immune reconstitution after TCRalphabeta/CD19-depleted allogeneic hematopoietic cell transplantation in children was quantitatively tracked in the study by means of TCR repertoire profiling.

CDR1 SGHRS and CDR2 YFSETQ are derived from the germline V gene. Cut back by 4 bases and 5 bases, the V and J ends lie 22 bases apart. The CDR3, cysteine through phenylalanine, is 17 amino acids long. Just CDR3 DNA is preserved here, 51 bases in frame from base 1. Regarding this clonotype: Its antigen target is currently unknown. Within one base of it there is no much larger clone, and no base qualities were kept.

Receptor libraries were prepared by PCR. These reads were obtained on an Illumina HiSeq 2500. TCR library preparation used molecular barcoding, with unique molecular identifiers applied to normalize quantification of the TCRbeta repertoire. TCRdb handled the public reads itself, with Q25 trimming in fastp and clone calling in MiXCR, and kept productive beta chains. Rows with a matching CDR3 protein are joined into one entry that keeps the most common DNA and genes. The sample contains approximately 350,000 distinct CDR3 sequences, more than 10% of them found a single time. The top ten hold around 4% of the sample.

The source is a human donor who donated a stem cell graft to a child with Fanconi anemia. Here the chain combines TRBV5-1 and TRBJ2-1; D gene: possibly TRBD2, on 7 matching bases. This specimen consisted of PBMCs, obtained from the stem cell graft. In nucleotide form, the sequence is TGCGCCAGCAGCCTCCCCCGAGGTGGGGGGGCCGACAATGAGCAGTTCTTC. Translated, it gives CASSLPRGGGADNEQFF.